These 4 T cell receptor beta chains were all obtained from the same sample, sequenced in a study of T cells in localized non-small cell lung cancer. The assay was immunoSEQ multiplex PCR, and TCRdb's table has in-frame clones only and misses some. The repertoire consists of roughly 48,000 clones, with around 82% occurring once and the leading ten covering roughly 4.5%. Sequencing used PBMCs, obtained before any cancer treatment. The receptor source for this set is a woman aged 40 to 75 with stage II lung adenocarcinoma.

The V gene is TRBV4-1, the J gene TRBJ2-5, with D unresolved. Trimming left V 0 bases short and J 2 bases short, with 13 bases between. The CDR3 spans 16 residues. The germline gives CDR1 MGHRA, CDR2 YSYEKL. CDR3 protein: CASSQEVEPFQETQYF. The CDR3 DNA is TGCGCCAGCAGCCAAGAGGTTGAACCCTTTCAAGAGACCCAGTACTTC.

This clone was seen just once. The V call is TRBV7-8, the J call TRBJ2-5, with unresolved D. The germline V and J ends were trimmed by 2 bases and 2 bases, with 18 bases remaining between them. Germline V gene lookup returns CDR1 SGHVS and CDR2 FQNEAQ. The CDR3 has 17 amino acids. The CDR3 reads CASSLYPRGQVQETQYF. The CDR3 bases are TGTGCCAGCAGCTTATATCCGCGAGGCCAGGTACAAGAGACCCAGTACTTC.

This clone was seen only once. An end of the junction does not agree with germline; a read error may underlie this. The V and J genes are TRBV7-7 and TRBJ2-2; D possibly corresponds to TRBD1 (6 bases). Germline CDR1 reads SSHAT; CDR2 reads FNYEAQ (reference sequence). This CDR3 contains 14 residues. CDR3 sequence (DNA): TGTGCTAGCAGCTCAGGGGCGAACACCGGGGAGCTGTTTTTT. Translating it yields CASSSGANTGELFF.

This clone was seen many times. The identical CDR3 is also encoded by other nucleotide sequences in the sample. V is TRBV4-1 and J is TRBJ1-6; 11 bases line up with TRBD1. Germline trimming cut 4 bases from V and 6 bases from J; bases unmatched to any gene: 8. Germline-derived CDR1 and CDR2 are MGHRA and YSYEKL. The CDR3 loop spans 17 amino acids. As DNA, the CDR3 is TGCGCCAGCAGCCTCCGGACAGGGGGCGAAATTAATTCACCCCTCCACTTT. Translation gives CASSLRTGGEINSPLHF.